These T cell receptor beta chains were read from a single sample in a study of PD-1 blockade in classical Hodgkin lymphoma. Sequencing was performed with immunoSEQ multiplex PCR; in TCRdb, only in-frame clones are kept and a portion is missing. Among around 13,000 clones listed, 79% were seen once. Sequenced here: CD8+ T cells from blood, sampled at baseline. Receptors were obtained from a human donor with classical Hodgkin lymphoma. CDR3s include the opening cysteine and the closing phenylalanine or tryptophan. The D gene is left open where the match is weak. Expanded clones get a size class; other rows say once, few or many, or leave the size out.

.,TRBJ1-1,TRBD1,TRBV19,TGTGCCAGTAGTAGGGACAGCCCTGAAGCTTTCTTT,CASSRDSPEAFF
.,TRBJ2-7,TRBD2,TRBV4-3,TGCGCCAGCAGCGAAGGTTTAGCGGGGGCCCTACCATCCTACGAGCAGTACTTC,CASSEGLAGALPSYEQYF
.,TRBJ2-7,.,TRBV27,TGTGCCAGCAGTTCAGGGCTAAGCTCCTACGAGCAGTACTTC,CASSSGLSSYEQYF
.,TRBJ1-2,TRBD1,TRBV6-5,TGTGCCAGCAGTTACTCTGAGGGGGCAGGAGGCGGCTACACCTTC,CASSYSEGAGGGYTF
.,TRBJ2-7,TRBD2,TRBV27,TGTGCCAGCTGGCTAGCGGGGGGCCCGTACGAGCAGTACTTC,CASWLAGGPYEQYF
.,TRBJ2-3,.,TRBV30,TGTGCCTGGAGCACAGATACGCAGTATTTT,CAWSTDTQYF
.,TRBJ2-1,TRBD1,TRBV13,TGTGCCAGCAGCGCGACAGGGGCGTTCTACAATGAGCAGTTCTTC,CASSATGAFYNEQFF
.,TRBJ1-2,.,TRBV7-9,TGTGCCAGCAGCTTAGCGGTTGGGGAGGACTATGGCTACACCTTC,CASSLAVGEDYGYTF
.,TRBJ2-1,TRBD2,TRBV7-8,TGTGCCAGCAGCTCTGGGACTAGCGGGGGGGCAGGTGAGCAGTTCTTC,CASSSGTSGGAGEQFF
.,TRBJ2-7,TRBD1,TRBV19,TGTGCCAGTACCATGACAGGGGATGACGAGCAGTACTTC,CASTMTGDDEQYF
.,TRBJ2-3,.,TRBV5-6,TGTGCCAGCAGCTTCCGCCGAGTGTATAGCACAGATACGCAGTATTTT,CASSFRRVYSTDTQYF
few,TRBJ1-5,.,TRBV2,TGTGCCAGCAACCCGGGTGTGGGCAATCAGCCCCAGCATTTT,CASNPGVGNQPQHF
.,TRBJ1-1,.,TRBV27,TGTGCCAGCAGTTTTATGGGAGGGGAGGCTGAAGCTTTCTTT,CASSFMGGEAEAFF
few,TRBJ1-6,.,TRBV4-3,TGCGCCAGCAGCCTCGGGAGCTACTATAATTCACCCCTCCACTTT,CASSLGSYYNSPLHF
once,TRBJ1-3,.,TRBV7-8,TGTGCCAGCAGCCATAGGGGGACTCGGAACACCATATATTTT,CASSHRGTRNTIYF
medium-sized,TRBJ1-1,.,TRBV19,TGTGCCAGTAGTATAGGTCCAGCCCCCCCGAAACCGGCTTTCTTT,CASSIGPAPPKPAFF
once,TRBJ2-7,TRBD1,TRBV9,TGTGCCAGCAGCGTAGCGGGACAGGGAGGCTACGAGCAGTACTTC,CASSVAGQGGYEQYF
medium-sized,TRBJ1-2,.,TRBV29-1,TGCAGCGCGGGCGGCAGCTTCTATGGCTACACCTTC,CSAGGSFYGYTF
.,TRBJ2-1,TRBD2,TRBV9,TGTGCCAGCAGCGTAGGGCTAGCGGGGCACGAACAGTTCTTC,CASSVGLAGHEQFF
.,TRBJ2-7,.,TRBV11-2,TGTGCCAGCAGCTTAGGTGGGGGCTACGAGCAGTACTTC,CASSLGGGYEQYF
.,TRBJ2-7,TRBD1,TRBV7-9,TGTGCCAGCAGCTCTCCCGGGACAGATACCTACGAGCAGTACTTC,CASSSPGTDTYEQYF
.,TRBJ1-3,.,TRBV19,TGTGCCAGTGATGGGGGCTCTGGAAACACCATATATTTT,CASDGGSGNTIYF
.,TRBJ1-6,TRBD1,TRBV5-5,TGTGCCAGCAGCACGACAGGGGTACGATCACCCCTCCACTTT,CASSTTGVRSPLHF
.,TRBJ1-5,.,TRBV19,TGTGCCAGTACAGAGGGACCGAGCAATCAGCCCCAGCATTTT,CASTEGPSNQPQHF
few,TRBJ1-4,.,TRBV7-9,TGTGCCAGCAGCTCCTCAAGTGCAACTAATGAAAAACTGTTTTTT,CASSSSSATNEKLFF
.,TRBJ1-4,.,TRBV5-1,TGCGCCAGCAGCTTGGCGCAGGGTGCAACTAATGAAAAACTGTTTTTT,CASSLAQGATNEKLFF
.,TRBJ2-1,.,TRBV9,TGTGCCAGCAGCGTCGGGGAAAGAACCTACAATGAGCAGTTCTTC,CASSVGERTYNEQFF
.,TRBJ2-7,TRBD2,TRBV10-3,TGTGCCATCAGTGGGGGAGGACTAGAGCTGTTGGTGGGCGAGCAGTACTTC,CAISGGGLELLVGEQYF
.,TRBJ2-3,TRBD2,TRBV5-6,TGTGCCAGCAGCTTGTATCTAGCGGGTACGGATACGCAGTATTTT,CASSLYLAGTDTQYF
few,TRBJ1-5,TRBD1,TRBV27,TGTGCCAGCAGCCACGGACAGGCGAATCAGCCCCAGCATTTT,CASSHGQANQPQHF
medium-sized,TRBJ1-5,.,TRBV30,TGTGCCTGGAGTGAGTTGTTGGGACGGAGGCAGCCCCAGCATTTT,CAWSELLGRRQPQHF
few,TRBJ1-5,TRBD1,TRBV19,TGTGCCAGTAGTACGACAGGGGCCCCGCTTCGCAATCAGCCCCAGCATTTT,CASSTTGAPLRNQPQHF
.,TRBJ2-3,.,TRBV7-2,TGTGCCAGCAGCTTAGTCCGGGGCGGCACAGATACGCAGTATTTT,CASSLVRGGTDTQYF
.,TRBJ1-6,.,TRBV30,TGTGCCTGGAAACGGTCTCGTGTAACGCTATCACCCCTCCACTTT,CAWKRSRVTLSPLHF
once,TRBJ1-5,.,TRBV5-6,TGTGCCAGCAGCTTGGGGGGGCTAAATCAGCCCCAGCATTTT,CASSLGGLNQPQHF
medium-sized,TRBJ2-7,.,TRBV28,TGTGCCAGCAGTTGGTACAGCTACGAGCAGTACTTC,CASSWYSYEQYF
.,TRBJ1-2,.,TRBV30,TGTGCCTGGAGTGTACTCGAGGGAGTCCACTATGGCTACACCTTC,CAWSVLEGVHYGYTF
.,TRBJ2-5,.,TRBV9,TGTGCCAGCAGCGTGGCCCGGGGGACCGGCCGAGAGACCCAGTACTTC,CASSVARGTGRETQYF
.,TRBJ2-7,.,TRBV10-2,TGCGCCAGCAGTCGAGGCCCCACCGTACGGGAGCAGTACTTC,CASSRGPTVREQYF
.,TRBJ2-2,TRBD2,TRBV2,TGTGCCAGCAGTTTGTATAGCGGGGGTTACACCGGGGAGCTGTTTTTT,CASSLYSGGYTGELFF
.,TRBJ2-7,TRBD1,TRBV6-1,TGTGCCAGCAGTGAACAAGTTGTACAGGGGGCAGCCAGGCGACACGAGCAGTACTTC,CASSEQVVQGAARRHEQYF
medium-sized,TRBJ1-3,.,TRBV28,TGTGCCAGCAGTTTATTACAGGGAAACACCATATATTTT,CASSLLQGNTIYF
.,TRBJ2-5,TRBD1,TRBV25-1,TGTGCCAGCAGGTCACAGGGGTGGGAGACCCAGTACTTC,CASRSQGWETQYF
.,TRBJ1-1,TRBD1,TRBV19,TGTGCCAGTAGTACGGGGACAGGGAACACTGAAGCTTTCTTT,CASSTGTGNTEAFF
once,TRBJ1-6,.,TRBV5-6,TGTGCCAGCCGACCCGGTCCCCCCTCCTATAATTCACCCCTCCACTTT,CASRPGPPSYNSPLHF
.,TRBJ1-2,.,TRBV6-1,TGTGCCAGCAGTGAATATGGCAATCCTAACTATGGCTACACCTTC,CASSEYGNPNYGYTF
.,TRBJ2-3,.,TRBV5-8,TGTGCCAGCAGCTTCACAGATACGCAGTATTTT,CASSFTDTQYF